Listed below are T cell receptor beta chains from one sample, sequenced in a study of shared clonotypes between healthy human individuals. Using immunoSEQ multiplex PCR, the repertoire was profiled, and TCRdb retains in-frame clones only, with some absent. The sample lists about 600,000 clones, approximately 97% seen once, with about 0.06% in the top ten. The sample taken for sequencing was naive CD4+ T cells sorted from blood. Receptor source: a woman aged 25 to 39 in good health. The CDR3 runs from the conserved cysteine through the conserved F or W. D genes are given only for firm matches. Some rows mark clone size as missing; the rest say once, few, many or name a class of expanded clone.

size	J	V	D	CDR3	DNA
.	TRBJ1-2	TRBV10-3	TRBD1	CAISAQGGGGYTF	TGTGCCATCAGCGCCCAAGGGGGCGGTGGCTACACCTTC
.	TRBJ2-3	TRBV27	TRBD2	CASSPYALSGVGDTQYF	TGTGCCAGCAGTCCGTATGCCCTTAGCGGGGTTGGGGATACGCAGTATTTT
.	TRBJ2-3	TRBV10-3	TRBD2	CAISPGLAGTDTQYF	TGTGCCATCAGCCCGGGACTAGCGGGCACAGATACGCAGTATTTT
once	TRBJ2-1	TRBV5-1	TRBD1	CASSLPRGQGAASSYNEQFF	TGCGCCAGCAGCTTGCCAAGGGGGCAGGGGGCTGCGAGCTCCTACAATGAGCAGTTCTTC
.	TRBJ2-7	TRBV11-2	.	CASSLDGGIYEQYF	TGTGCCAGCAGCTTAGATGGGGGAATATACGAGCAGTACTTC
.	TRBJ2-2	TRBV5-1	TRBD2	CASSWAGGPATGELFF	TGCGCCAGCAGCTGGGCGGGAGGGCCTGCCACCGGGGAGCTGTTTTTT
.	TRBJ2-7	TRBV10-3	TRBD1	CAISGGTGIAYEQYF	TGTGCCATCAGTGGAGGGACAGGGATCGCTTACGAGCAGTACTTC
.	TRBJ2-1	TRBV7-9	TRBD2	CASSPGLVTRYEQFF	TGTGCCAGCAGCCCGGGACTAGTGACGAGGTATGAGCAGTTCTTC
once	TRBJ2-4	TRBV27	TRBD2	CASRYTSGRAPIQYF	TGTGCCAGCAGATATACCAGCGGGAGGGCCCCCATTCAGTACTTC
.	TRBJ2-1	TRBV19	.	CASRVGPSSYNEQFF	TGTGCCAGTAGGGTCGGGCCGAGCTCCTACAATGAGCAGTTCTTC
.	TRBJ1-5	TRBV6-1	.	CASSGNFYQPQHF	TGTGCCAGCAGTGGGAACTTTTATCAGCCCCAGCATTTT
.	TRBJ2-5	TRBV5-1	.	CASSLEAGGTVKYF	TGCGCCAGCAGCTTGGAGGCAGGGGGGACGGTGAAGTACTTC
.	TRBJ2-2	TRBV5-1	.	CASTRTINTGELFF	TGCGCCAGCACTCGGACTATAAACACCGGGGAGCTGTTTTTT
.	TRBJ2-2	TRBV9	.	CASSVGRTGELFF	TGTGCCAGCAGCGTAGGCCGGACCGGGGAGCTGTTTTTT
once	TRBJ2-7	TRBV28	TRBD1	CASRRTGTGAINEQYF	TGTGCCAGCAGACGGACCGGGACAGGGGCAATCAACGAGCAGTACTTC
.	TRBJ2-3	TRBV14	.	CASSQWGTDTQYF	TGTGCCAGCAGCCAATGGGGCACAGATACGCAGTATTTT
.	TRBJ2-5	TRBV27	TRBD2	CASSISGRGWETQYF	TGTGCCAGCAGTATCAGCGGGAGAGGATGGGAGACCCAGTACTTC
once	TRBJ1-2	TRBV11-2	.	CASSLAGGLGYTF	TGTGCCAGCAGCTTAGCAGGAGGGCTCGGCTACACCTTC
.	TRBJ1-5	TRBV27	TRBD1	CASAGRGRDSNQPQHF	TGTGCCAGCGCGGGCAGGGGGAGAGATAGCAATCAGCCCCAGCATTTT
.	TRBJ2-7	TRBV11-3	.	CASSLAGGIYEQYF	TGTGCCAGCAGCTTAGCAGGAGGGATCTACGAGCAGTACTTC
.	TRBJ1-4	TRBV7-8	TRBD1	CASTDYRDRGHRINEKLFF	TGTGCCAGCACCGATTACCGGGACAGGGGGCACCGAATTAATGAAAAACTGTTTTTT
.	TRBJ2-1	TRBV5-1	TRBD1	CASSPGTEYYNEQFF	TGCGCCAGCAGCCCCGGGACAGAGTACTACAATGAGCAGTTCTTC
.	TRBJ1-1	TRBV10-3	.	CAISLEGAEAFF	TGTGCCATCAGTTTGGAAGGGGCTGAAGCTTTCTTT
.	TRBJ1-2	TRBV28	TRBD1	CASSSGTVNGYTF	TGTGCCAGCAGCTCCGGGACAGTAAATGGCTACACCTTC
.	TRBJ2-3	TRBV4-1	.	CASSQDLNTDTQYF	TGCGCCAGCAGCCAAGATCTGAACACAGATACGCAGTATTTT
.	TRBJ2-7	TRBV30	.	CAWIGFRDIPFLCPYF	TGTGCCTGGATTGGGTTTCGGGACATTCCCTTCCTCTGTCCGTACTTC
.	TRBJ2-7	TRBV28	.	CASSLLVGEQYF	TGTGCCAGCAGTTTACTAGTCGGCGAGCAGTACTTC
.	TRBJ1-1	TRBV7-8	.	CASSLRAAEAFF	TGTGCCAGCAGCTTAAGGGCGGCTGAAGCTTTCTTT
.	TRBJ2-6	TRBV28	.	CASSDSGANVLTF	TGTGCCAGCAGCGACTCTGGGGCCAACGTCCTGACTTTC
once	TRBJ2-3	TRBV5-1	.	CASSLEGAGPDTQYF	TGCGCCAGCAGCTTGGAAGGTGCGGGGCCAGATACGCAGTATTTT
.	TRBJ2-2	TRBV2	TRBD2	CASRGLAEANTGELFF	TGTGCCAGCAGGGGACTAGCGGAGGCGAACACCGGGGAGCTGTTTTTT
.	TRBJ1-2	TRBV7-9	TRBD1	CASTETGGGGYTF	TGTGCCAGCACCGAGACAGGGGGCGGTGGCTACACCTTC
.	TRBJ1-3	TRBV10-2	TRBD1	CASTPTGTGNTIYF	TGCGCCAGCACGCCGACAGGGACTGGAAACACCATATATTTT
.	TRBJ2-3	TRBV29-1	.	CSVGRGTTDTQYF	TGCAGCGTGGGACGCGGCACCACAGATACGCAGTATTTT
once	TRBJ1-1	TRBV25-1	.	CASSESRAEAFF	TGTGCCAGCAGTGAATCCAGGGCTGAAGCTTTCTTT
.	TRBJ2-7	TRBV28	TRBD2	CASSGGLADSYEQYF	TGTGCCAGCAGTGGGGGACTAGCGGATTCCTACGAGCAGTACTTC
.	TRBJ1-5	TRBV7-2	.	CASSSSSRGGNQPQHF	TGTGCCAGCAGCTCGAGTAGTAGGGGGGGCAATCAGCCCCAGCATTTT
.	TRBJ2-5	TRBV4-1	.	CASSQVIGGSRYF	TGCGCCAGCAGCCAAGTAATAGGGGGGTCTAGGTACTTC
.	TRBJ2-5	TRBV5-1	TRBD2	CASSLATGGRGEETQYF	TGCGCCAGCAGCTTGGCCACGGGAGGACGGGGTGAAGAGACCCAGTACTTC
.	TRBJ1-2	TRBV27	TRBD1	CASSVTGFSRGYTF	TGTGCCAGCAGTGTGACAGGGTTCTCGCGGGGCTACACCTTC
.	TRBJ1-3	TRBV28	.	CASSLLGSWTQSFSGNTIYF	TGTGCCAGCAGTTTATTGGGAAGCTGGACACAAAGTTTCTCTGGAAACACCATATATTTT
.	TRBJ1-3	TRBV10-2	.	CASSERGWSSGNTIYF	TGCGCCAGCAGTGAGCGGGGTTGGTCGTCTGGAAACACCATATATTTT
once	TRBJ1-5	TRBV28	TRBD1	CASSPMDRDGQPQHF	TGTGCCAGCAGTCCCATGGACAGGGATGGACAGCCCCAGCATTTT
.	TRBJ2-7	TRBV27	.	CASSDRGLSSYEQYF	TGTGCCAGCAGTGACCGGGGCCTTAGCTCCTACGAGCAGTACTTC
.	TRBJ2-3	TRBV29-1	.	CSVDVRTDTQYF	TGCAGCGTTGACGTGAGAACAGATACGCAGTATTTT
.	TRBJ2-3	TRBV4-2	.	CASSQSPASTDTQYF	TGTGCCAGCAGCCAATCGCCGGCCTCCACAGATACGCAGTATTTT
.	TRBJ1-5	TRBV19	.	CASSIVVEGGQPQHF	TGTGCCAGTAGTATAGTTGTCGAAGGCGGTCAGCCCCAGCATTTT
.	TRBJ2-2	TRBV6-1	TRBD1	CASSEQGQGNTGELFF	TGTGCCAGCAGTGAACAGGGACAGGGGAACACCGGGGAGCTGTTTTTT
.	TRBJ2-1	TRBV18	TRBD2	CASSPTAPSGSTAFDEQFF	TGTGCCAGCTCACCGACGGCACCTAGCGGGAGTACCGCCTTTGATGAGCAGTTCTTC
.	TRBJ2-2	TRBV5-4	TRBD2	CASSRGGNTGELFF	TGTGCCAGCAGCCGGGGGGGAAACACCGGGGAGCTGTTTTTT
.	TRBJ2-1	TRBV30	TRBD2	CAWTGLVVSNEQFF	TGTGCCTGGACGGGACTAGTAGTCTCCAATGAGCAGTTCTTC
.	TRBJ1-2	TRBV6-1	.	CASSDGAVANYGYTF	TGTGCCAGCAGTGATGGAGCCGTGGCTAACTATGGCTACACCTTC
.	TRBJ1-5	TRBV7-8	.	CASSPTPVPSFYQPQHF	TGTGCCAGCAGCCCGACGCCCGTGCCTTCGTTTTATCAGCCCCAGCATTTT
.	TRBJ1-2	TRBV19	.	CASSIVADINPRGYTF	TGTGCCAGTAGTATAGTCGCGGATATAAACCCTCGTGGCTACACCTTC
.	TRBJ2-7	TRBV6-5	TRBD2	CASTRRLAGYYEQYF	TGTGCCAGCACCCGGCGGTTAGCGGGATACTACGAGCAGTACTTC
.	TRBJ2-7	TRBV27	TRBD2	CASSLAPGTSGRGHEQYF	TGTGCCAGCAGTTTAGCCCCCGGGACTAGCGGGAGGGGCCACGAGCAGTACTTC
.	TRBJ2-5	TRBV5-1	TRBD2	CATTRASGNQETQYF	TGCGCCACGACCCGGGCTAGCGGGAATCAAGAGACCCAGTACTTC
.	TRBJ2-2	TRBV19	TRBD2	CASSGSSGGNTGELFF	TGTGCCAGTAGTGGGTCTAGCGGGGGAAACACCGGGGAGCTGTTTTTT
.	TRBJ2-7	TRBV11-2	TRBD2	CASSLRTSGRSSYEQYF	TGTGCCAGCAGCCTCCGGACTAGCGGGAGATCATCCTACGAGCAGTACTTC
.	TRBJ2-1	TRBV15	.	CATSRQQSSGTVHLGQFF	TGTGCCACCAGCAGACAACAATCGTCCGGGACTGTACACCTCGGGCAGTTCTTC